Listed here are 30 T cell receptor beta chains from one sample, sequenced in a study of identical twins. TCRdb re-called the 5' RACE reads through MiXCR, storing one row per CDR3 protein. The sample includes 520,000 or so distinct CDR3 sequences, approximately 22% of them seen just once. These data also formed part of another study, on T cells expressing NK-cell markers.

Sequencing used CD4+ T cells sorted from blood. These TCRs come from a woman aged 18-30 years in good health.

This clonotype was counted between two and nine times. The V gene is TRBV20-1, the J gene TRBJ1-1, with 7 bases matching TRBD1. Trimming removed 0 bases from V and 10 bases from J; junction bases left unmatched: 11. Germline V lookup: CDR1 DFQATT, CDR2 SNEGSKA (reference sequence). The CDR3 has 14 residues. CDR3 region: CSARDQVRPGGAFF. The CDR3 bases are TGCAGTGCTAGAGATCAGGTCAGACCAGGGGGAGCTTTCTTT.

This chain joins TRBV6-1 and TRBJ2-1; D is unclear. This CDR3 contains 15 residues. From germline, CDR1 is MNHNS and CDR2 SASEGT. The V and J ends lost 6 bases and 3 bases respectively, with 15 bases between them. CDR3 coding DNA: TGTGCCAGCAGCCGCGCCCATTCCAGCTACAATGAGCAGTTCTTC. It yields the protein CASSRAHSSYNEQFF.

The chain couples TRBV27 to TRBJ1-1; 9 bases line up with TRBD1. Germline V CDR1 and CDR2: MNHEY, SMNVEV (reference sequence). Losses at the gene ends were 6 bases for V and 6 bases for J; bases not matched to a gene: 5. This CDR3 spans 13 amino acids. Here the CDR3 reads CASRLQGAAEAFF. As DNA, the CDR3 is TGTGCCAGCAGGCTACAGGGGGCGGCTGAAGCTTTCTTT.

The sample holds a few counts of this clonotype. This chain joins TRBV7-2 and TRBJ2-1; D unresolved. The germline gives CDR1 SGHTA, CDR2 FQGNSA. This CDR3 has 15 amino acids. Trimming cost V 2 bases and J 7 bases, with 15 bases left between them. This CDR3 is CASSLRRVLANEQFF. The CDR3 DNA is TGTGCCAGCAGCTTAAGGCGAGTTCTCGCTAATGAGCAGTTCTTC.

This chain connects TRBV27 to TRBJ2-7; maybe TRBD2 (5 bases). Germline V gives CDR1 MNHEY, CDR2 SMNVEV (reference sequence). This CDR3 is built from 14 residues. V was shortened by 2 bases and J by 4 bases, with 12 bases between the two germline ends. CDR3 region: CASSLLAQSYEQYF. The CDR3 DNA follows: TGTGCCAGCAGTTTACTAGCCCAGAGTTACGAGCAGTACTTC.

At least ten counts were recorded for this clonotype. A junction boundary mismatches the germline segment, possibly from a read error. The genes are TRBV5-1 and TRBJ2-1, with D possibly TRBD1 on 5 matching bases. The CDR3 has 12 residues. The V gene's germline CDR1 is SGHRS and CDR2 YFSETQ. Here the CDR3 DNA reads TGTGCCAGCAGCTCCTCAGGGAATGAGCAGTTCTTC. Amino acid sequence: CASSSSGNEQFF.

The sample holds a few counts of this clonotype. V gene TRBV20-1 combines with J gene TRBJ2-4; D may be TRBD2 (6 bases). The CDR3 spans 15 residues. Trimming pared 6 bases from V and 0 bases from J, leaving 15 bases between. Germline V lookup: CDR1 DFQATT, CDR2 SNEGSKA (reference sequence). The CDR3 nucleotides read TGCAGTGCCTATATTATGGGACTAGCCAAAAACATTCAGTACTTC. Translated, it gives CSAYIMGLAKNIQYF.

This clonotype was seen a few times. The V gene is TRBV7-9, the J gene TRBJ2-7; TRBD2 agrees at 8 bases. Germline V gene data show CDR1 as SEHNR and CDR2 as FQNEAQ (reference sequence). V dropped 1 base and J dropped 5; count of bases not matched to a gene: 10. The CDR3 is 16 residues long. The CDR3 loop reads CASSLGVGGVVDEQYF. The CDR3 coding sequence is TGTGCCAGCAGCTTAGGGGTCGGGGGGGTAGTCGACGAGCAGTACTTC.

This clonotype has just a few counts. This chain uses TRBV6-4 with TRBJ2-1, with D maybe TRBD2 (6 bases). Germline-derived CDR1 and CDR2 are MRHNA and SNTAGT. V lost 5 bases and J 2 bases, leaving 10 bases between the germline ends. This CDR3 is 14 amino acids long. The CDR3 is CASSSGSPYNEQFF. As DNA, the CDR3 is TGTGCCAGCAGTAGCGGGTCCCCCTACAATGAGCAGTTCTTC.

This clonotype was picked up a small number of times. The chain combines TRBV20-1 with TRBJ2-3; 11 bases fit TRBD2. This CDR3 is built from 14 residues. CDR1 DFQATT and CDR2 SNEGSKA come from the germline V gene (reference sequence). The V and J ends lost 3 bases and 7 bases, in that order; junction bases with no gene match: 6. CDR3 in DNA: TGCAGTGCTAGTATAGCGGGGGGGCCGAATACGCAGTATTTT. This translates into CSASIAGGPNTQYF.

This clonotype was recorded a few times. The rearrangement uses TRBV12-3 or TRBV12-4 and TRBJ2-3; 11 nucleotides match TRBD2. The V and J ends lost 3 bases and 5 bases, in that order; junction bases with no gene match: 7. The CDR3 contains 16 residues. The CDR3 DNA sequence: TGTGCCAGCAGTTTCACCCGACTAGCGGGGTTAGATACGCAGTATTTT. Translating gives CASSFTRLAGLDTQYF.

This clonotype was observed a handful of times. This chain connects TRBV5-6 to TRBJ2-7, with 7 bases that match TRBD1. Trimming took 5 bases from V and 3 from J; bases not matched to a gene: 11. This CDR3 is built from 15 residues. CDR1 SGHDT and CDR2 YYEEEE come from the germline V gene. CDR3: CASRSGAGGFYEQYF. CDR3 nucleotide sequence: TGTGCCAGCAGGTCCGGGGCAGGGGGATTCTACGAGCAGTACTTC.

J is TRBJ1-2 and V is TRBV5-5; D uncertain. Trimming removed 1 base at V and 8 bases at J, with 9 bases between. Germline V CDR1 and CDR2: SGHKS, YYEKEE (reference sequence). The CDR3 is 12 amino acids. The CDR3: CASSLLYEGYTF. In DNA, the CDR3 is TGTGCCAGCAGCTTGCTTTATGAGGGCTACACCTTC.

The sample holds a few counts of this clonotype. V gene TRBV20-1 combines with J gene TRBJ2-3; D unclear. Germline CDR1 is DFQATT and CDR2 is SNEGSKA (reference sequence). The V end was cut by 0 bases, the J end by 2 bases, with 9 bases between. The CDR3 has 14 residues. The CDR3 coding sequence is TGCAGTGCTAGAGATACAGCGAACACAGATACGCAGTATTTT. This encodes CSARDTANTDTQYF.

This clonotype was counted at least ten times. The chain has TRBV25-1 and TRBJ1-4, with D possibly matching TRBD1 (5 bases). The V end lost 8 bases, the J end lost 10 bases, and 17 bases lay between the germline ends. This CDR3 comprises 13 residues. CDR1 is MGHDK, CDR2 SYGVNS, per germline. The DNA for the CDR3 is TGTGCCAGCCTAGAAATTGGGGGTGGAAAACTGTTTTTT. Protein sequence: CASLEIGGGKLFF.

The chain has TRBV6-5 and TRBJ1-6, with D tentatively TRBD1 (6 bases). Germline assignment: CDR1 MNHEY and CDR2 SVGAGI. The CDR3 has 14 amino acids. V dropped 2 bases and J dropped 10 bases, with 12 bases sitting between them. The CDR3 DNA reads as TGTGCCAGCAGTTACCTCGGCAGGGGATCACCCCTCCACTTT. Protein product: CASSYLGRGSPLHF.

The rearrangement links TRBV12-3 or TRBV12-4 to TRBJ2-7, with no clear D. V was cut by 6 bases and J by 1 base, with 13 bases left in between. The CDR3 contains 14 residues. The CDR3 nucleotides read TGTGCCAGCAGCCGACCATCAAGATCCTACGAGCAGTACTTC. Its translation: CASSRPSRSYEQYF.

This clonotype was counted between two and nine times. V gene TRBV12-3 or TRBV12-4 combines with J gene TRBJ2-5; possible D gene TRBD2, 5 bases. Deletions cut 3 bases from V and 5 bases from J, with 19 bases between. CDR3 size: 16 residues. This CDR3 reads CASSLRVSGVGETQYF. CDR3 nucleotide sequence: TGTGCCAGCAGTTTGAGGGTTTCTGGGGTGGGCGAGACCCAGTACTTC.

This clonotype showed up many times. The J gene is TRBJ2-1, the V gene TRBV20-1, with D perhaps TRBD2 (5 bases). The CDR3 consists of 13 residues. V lost 3 bases, J lost 4 bases, and 10 bases lay in between. Germline V CDR1 and CDR2: DFQATT, SNEGSKA (reference sequence). CDR3 in DNA: TGCAGTGCTAGTCGTAGCGAATACAATGAGCAGTTCTTC. Translating it yields CSASRSEYNEQFF.

There are many counts of this clonotype. The V gene is TRBV18, the J gene TRBJ1-1, with D perhaps matching TRBD1 (6 bases). CDR3 length equals 15 residues. With 0 bases removed from V and 9 bases from J, the gap between germline ends came to 17 bases. The V gene's germline CDR1 is KGHSH and CDR2 LQKENI. The CDR3 bases are TGTGCCAGCTCACCACCGGGTATTCAGGGGCAGAAAGCTTTCTTT. Translation gives CASSPPGIQGQKAFF.

This rearrangement joins TRBV20-1 to TRBJ1-4; TRBD1 aligns across 7 bases. Germline V gene lookup returns CDR1 DFQATT and CDR2 SNEGSKA (reference sequence). The J segment lost 7 bases and the V segment lost 0 bases, leaving 2 bases of the junction unmatched. CDR3 length: 13 amino acids. The CDR3 DNA sequence: TGCAGTGCTAGAGATGACAGGGTTGAAAAACTGTTTTTT. Protein sequence: CSARDDRVEKLFF.

This clonotype was counted a few times. The V and J genes are TRBV20-1 and TRBJ2-7; D remains unclear. Trimming left V 0 bases short and J 3 bases short, with 12 bases between. The V gene's germline CDR1 is DFQATT and CDR2 SNEGSKA (reference sequence). The CDR3 is 14 amino acids. The CDR3, as DNA: TGCAGTGCTAGAGATAGAGCTTGGAACTACGAGCAGTACTTC. Its translation: CSARDRAWNYEQYF.

The chain is built from TRBV6-2 or TRBV6-3 and TRBJ2-7; TRBD1 might be the D (7 bases). CDR1 is MNHEY and CDR2 is SVGEGT in the germline V gene. The CDR3 runs 18 residues. The V end lost 2 bases, the J end lost 0 bases, and 20 bases lay between the germline ends. The CDR3 spells CASSYRRDGTVFSYEQYF. As DNA, the CDR3 is TGTGCCAGCAGTTACAGGAGGGATGGGACAGTCTTCTCCTACGAGCAGTACTTC.

The chain uses TRBV12-3 or TRBV12-4 and TRBJ2-2; D remains ambiguous. The V gene lost 6 bases and the J gene lost 6 bases, with 11 bases spanning the gap. This CDR3 spans 13 amino acids. CDR3 residues: CASRFTPPGELFF. The CDR3 bases are TGTGCCAGCAGATTTACCCCTCCCGGGGAGCTGTTTTTT.

The sample holds a few counts of this clonotype. J is TRBJ2-5 and V is TRBV20-1, with 9 bases lining up with TRBD2. This CDR3 comprises 15 residues. CDR1 DFQATT and CDR2 SNEGSKA come from the germline V gene (reference sequence). V was clipped by 3 bases and J by 1 base; unmatched bases: 6. CDR3 coding DNA: TGCAGTGCTAGGGTTTCTAGCGGGATCCAAGAGACCCAGTACTTC. Residues: CSARVSSGIQETQYF.

This chain joins TRBV2 and TRBJ2-2; 8 nucleotides line up with TRBD1. The CDR3 totals 16 residues. The germline CDR1 and CDR2 sequences are SNHLY and FYNNEI. The trim removed 3 bases at V and 8 bases at J, leaving 11 bases unmatched. The CDR3 reads CASSDWGRGRWGELFF. CDR3 DNA sequence: TGTGCCAGCAGTGACTGGGGCAGGGGGCGATGGGGGGAGCTGTTTTTT.

The V call is TRBV29-1, the J call TRBJ1-4, with 7 positions matching TRBD1. CDR1 SQVTM and CDR2 ANQGSEA come from the germline V gene. V lost 6 bases and J lost 8; bases outside the gene matches: 15. This CDR3 contains 15 residues. DNA of the CDR3: TGCAGCGTGCTTTCTTACAGGGGAGGTAGGGAAAAACTGTTTTTT. Protein sequence: CSVLSYRGGREKLFF. Full variable domain (remainder filled in from reference TRBV29-1 and TRBJ1-4): SAVISQKPSRDICQRGTSLTIQCQVDSQVTMMFWYRQQPGQSLTLIATANQGSEATYESGFVIDKFPISRPNLTFSTLTVSNMSPEDSSIYLCSVLSYRGGREKLFFGSGTQLSVL.

The chain recombines TRBV6-1 with TRBJ2-5; D is unresolved. The CDR3 length is 14 residues. Germline CDR1 is MNHNS and CDR2 is SASEGT. V shed 7 bases and J shed 6 bases, with 18 bases lying between them. The CDR3 spells CASKPTGQTKTQYF. CDR3 in DNA: TGTGCCAGCAAGCCGACGGGTCAAACGAAGACCCAGTACTTC.

The genes are TRBV6-1 and TRBJ2-2; D uncertain. The V gene's germline CDR1 is MNHNS and CDR2 SASEGT. The CDR3 runs to 15 residues. The V gene lost 5 bases and the J gene lost 2 bases, with 12 bases spanning the gap. CDR3 nucleotides: TGTGCCAGCAGTCCGCCGGGCCCTAACACCGGGGAGCTGTTTTTT. Amino acid sequence: CASSPPGPNTGELFF.

This clonotype has a count of ten or more. V is TRBV5-5 and J is TRBJ1-5; the D is unclear. This CDR3 contains 14 residues. The V end lost 2 bases, the J end lost 5 bases, and 11 bases lay between the germline ends. The V gene's germline CDR1 is SGHKS and CDR2 YYEKEE (reference sequence). The CDR3 here is CASSFGLGDQPQHF. The CDR3 DNA sequence: TGTGCCAGCAGCTTTGGTTTGGGCGATCAGCCCCAGCATTTT.